The source of this TCR beta chain is a study of shared clonotypes between healthy human individuals. Study summary: CD8 memory received one plate per donor, CD8 naive two, CD4 memory three and CD4 naive three.

Germline CDR1 LGHNA, CDR2 YSLEER. The CDR3 has 18 residues. J gave up 7 bases and V 0 bases, and 11 bases lay outside the gene matches. Method: immunoSEQ multiplex PCR; TCRdb's copy keeps in-frame clones and lacks some. This sample has roughly 1,500,000 clones, with 95% to 99% found just once. The chain carries TRBV4-3 and TRBJ2-5, with 13 bases identical to TRBD2. Sequences were obtained from naive CD4+ T cells sorted from blood. Sample subset: CD45RA+ positively selected. This TCR was sampled from a man aged 25-40 years in good health. CDR3 in amino acids: CASSQEPTTSGRRVTQYF. In nucleotides, the CDR3 is TGCGCCAGCAGCCAAGAACCCACGACTAGCGGGAGGAGGGTGACCCAGTACTTC.